Detailed here is one T cell receptor (beta chain). The sample comes from a study of metastatic and nonmetastatic thyroid tumors. Before thyroid surgery, none of the patients had received any treatment. Through MiXCR, TCRdb re-clonotyped the PCR reads. The sample lists some 12,000 clones; 38% were seen once. Looked up from germline, CDR1 is KGHSH and CDR2 is LQKENI. V dropped 8 bases and J dropped 7 bases, with 21 bases sitting between them. The CDR3 extends over 14 amino acids. This sequence originates from a female donor with papillary thyroid cancer or a benign thyroid nodule (not recorded which). Some clones in this sample may be carry-over from other donors' samples. The sample was tumor tissue. The chain employs TRBV18 and TRBJ2-7; a possible D gene is TRBD2 (6 bases). This chain's CDR3 is CASAPVSGGREQYF. For the CDR3, the DNA is TGTGCCAGCGCCCCTGTTAGCGGTGGGAGAGAGCAGTACTTC.